This T cell receptor beta chain stems from a study of blood T cell repertoires in COVID-19 (dated by TCRdb to the early 2020s). Broadly, across the study: Collaborator samples came from the United States, Italy and Spain and covered acute and convalescent phases of COVID-19. The material from the prospective study consisted of cDNA or gDNA derived from T cells, B-cell-depleted T cells, or PBMCs. Subjects who had been exposed to COVID-19, were actively infected with it, or had recovered from it provided the deeply sampled blood TCRbeta repertoires that made up the dataset. The repertoires were released in a freely available public database meant as a resource for research on the immune response to SARS-CoV-2. The samples were drawn from two sources: the first 160 participants of the ongoing ImmuneRACE study, and 1,200 or so subjects contributed by 6 global collaborators. A de-identified subject ID, COVID-19 status, age in years and sex were almost always included in the sample metadata. Where available, HLA class I and class II types were obtained from metadata supplied by the sample provider rather than from assay-based typing.

TCRbeta CDR3 regions were amplified from genomic DNA using the immunoSEQ Assay, a bias-controlled multiplex PCR. The source study handled its data this way. Within the assay, amplification of reference gene primers was used to estimate how many nucleated cells each sample contained. To quantify the absolute abundance of each unique TCRbeta CDR3 rearrangement, sequence reads were collapsed and filtered. For each sample, productive Simpson clonality was calculated as the square root of Simpson's diversity index across productive rearrangements. The source is immuneACCESS, and TCRdb retained only in-frame sequences with V and J called. Part of the clones is not carried over; for the studies checked, unresolved V genes explain less than half of this, and the remainder is unexplained. Clonal size and the V and J genes are those of that table, whereas D and trimming came from the DNA. The table for this sample lists 250,000 to 350,000 clones; nearly 90% of them were counted only once. The ten top clones hold under 3% of the sample.

Participants in the prospective study were enrolled through a virtual design, were aged roughly 18 to 100 years, and lived in 24 United States geographic areas. Cohort assignment in the prospective study relied on participant-reported clinical history from a screening survey and a study questionnaire. Exposed participants were defined as having been in contact with someone with a PCR-confirmed or clinician-diagnosed COVID-19 case within 2 weeks of study entry. Mobile phlebotomists in the prospective study collected whole blood, serum and a nasopharyngeal or oropharyngeal swab from every participant. Over an approximately 2-month period, participants in the prospective study had the option of providing additional blood draws and questionnaires. Before DNA extraction, blood samples from the prospective study were shipped at room temperature or frozen. For this clone: No cognate antigen has been identified for it. Base quality data are lacking; no much larger clone is found one base away.

Paper-wide results and their limitations: Clinical and demographic metadata were provided uncurated, with the amount varying by source and participant.

This TCR was sampled from a woman aged 45-65 years who had been exposed to COVID-19. Sample: PBMCs or T cells enriched from blood (not recorded which).

This receptor carries the CDR3 CASSEAYVADGKAFF. The nucleotide sequence is given as TGTGCCAGCAGTGAAGCGTACGTAGCCGACGGAAAGGCTTTCTTT. The chain is assembled from TRBV6-1 and TRBJ1-1; no D gene call is confident. V drops 0 bases and J drops 11 bases, leaving 19 bases in between. CDR1 and CDR2 were assigned from the germline V gene as MNHNS and SASEGT. Spanning cysteine to phenylalanine, the CDR3 consists of 15 amino acids. Solely the CDR3 DNA is kept, with 45 bases framed from the first base.